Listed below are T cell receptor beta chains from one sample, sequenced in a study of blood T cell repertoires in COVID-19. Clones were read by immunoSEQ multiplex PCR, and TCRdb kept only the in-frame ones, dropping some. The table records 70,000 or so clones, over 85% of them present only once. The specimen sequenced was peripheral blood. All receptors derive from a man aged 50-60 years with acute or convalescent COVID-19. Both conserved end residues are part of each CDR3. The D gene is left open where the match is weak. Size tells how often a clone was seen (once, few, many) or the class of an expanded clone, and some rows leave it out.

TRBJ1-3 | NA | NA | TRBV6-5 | CASSRGTSGNTIYF | TGTGCCAGCAGCCGCGGGACTTCCGGAAACACCATATATTTT
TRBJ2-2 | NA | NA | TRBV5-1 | CASSQGLTNTGELFF | TGCGCCAGCAGCCAAGGACTGACGAACACCGGGGAGCTGTTTTTT
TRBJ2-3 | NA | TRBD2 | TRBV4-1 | CASSYQGALASGGHTDTQYF | TGCGCCAGCAGCTACCAAGGGGCTCTTGCTAGCGGGGGGCACACAGATACGCAGTATTTT
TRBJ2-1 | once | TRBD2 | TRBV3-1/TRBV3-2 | CASSPLAGESYNEQFF | TGTGCCAGCAGCCCGCTAGCGGGAGAATCCTACAATGAGCAGTTCTTC
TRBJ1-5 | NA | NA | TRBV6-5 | CASRASGEGQPQHF | TGTGCCAGCAGGGCCTCGGGGGAGGGACAGCCCCAGCATTTT
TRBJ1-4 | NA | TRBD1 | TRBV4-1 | CASSQTTGAGEKLFF | TGCGCCAGCAGCCAAACCACAGGGGCAGGTGAAAAACTGTTTTTT
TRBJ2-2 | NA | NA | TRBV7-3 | CASSPWDSGELFF | TGTGCCAGCAGCCCGTGGGACTCCGGGGAGCTGTTTTTT
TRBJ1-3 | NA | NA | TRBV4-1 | CASSQLLGDRDGRGGTIYF | TGCGCCAGCAGCCAACTGCTGGGGGATCGGGACGGTCGAGGGGGCACCATATATTTT
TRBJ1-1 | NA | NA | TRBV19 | CASRFRMNTEAFF | TGTGCCAGTAGATTCAGGATGAACACTGAAGCTTTCTTT
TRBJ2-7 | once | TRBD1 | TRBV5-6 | CASSFGTGPYEQYF | TGTGCCAGCAGCTTTGGGACAGGGCCCTACGAGCAGTACTTC
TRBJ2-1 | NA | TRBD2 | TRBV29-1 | CSVHSGTEQFF | TGCAGCGTTCATAGCGGGACTGAGCAGTTCTTC
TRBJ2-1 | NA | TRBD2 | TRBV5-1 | CASSSGLAGVNEQFF | TGCGCCAGCAGCTCCGGACTAGCGGGAGTTAATGAGCAGTTCTTC
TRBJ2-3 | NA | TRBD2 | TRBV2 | CASSMGLAGGPLTTDTQYF | TGTGCCAGTAGTATGGGACTAGCGGGGGGGCCATTGACCACAGATACGCAGTATTTT
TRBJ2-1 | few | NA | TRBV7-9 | CASSSPTQVYNEQFF | TGTGCCAGCAGCTCTCCTACACAGGTGTACAATGAGCAGTTCTTC
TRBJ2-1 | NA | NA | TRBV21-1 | CASSGRNEQFF | TGTGCCAGCAGCGGGAGGAATGAGCAGTTCTTC
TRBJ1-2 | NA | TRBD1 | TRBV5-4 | CASSPPDRGNYGYTF | TGTGCCAGCAGCCCCCCGGACAGGGGAAACTATGGCTACACCTTC
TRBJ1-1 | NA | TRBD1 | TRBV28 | CASSPDRGWYTEAFF | TGTGCCAGCAGTCCTGACAGGGGATGGTACACTGAAGCTTTCTTT
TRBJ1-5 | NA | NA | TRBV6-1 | CASSEEIGRVGFQPQHF | TGTGCCAGCAGTGAAGAGATAGGCAGGGTGGGGTTTCAGCCCCAGCATTTT
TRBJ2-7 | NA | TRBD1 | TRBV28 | CASNQQGANYEQYF | TGTGCCAGCAACCAACAGGGGGCGAACTACGAGCAGTACTTC